Listed below are T cell receptor beta chains from one sample, sequenced in a study of blood T cell repertoires in COVID-19. Here immunoSEQ multiplex PCR was the method, and the copy in TCRdb shows in-frame clones only, minus some. The sample contains about 86,000 clones, around 80% of which appear only once. Sequencing input: peripheral blood. The source is a woman aged 80 or over with acute or convalescent COVID-19. Each CDR3 is given with its conserved first and last residue. The order of the fields is CDR3 protein, CDR3 DNA, J gene, V gene, clone size, D gene. A D gene is named only where the DNA matches it firmly. Clone size, where shown, is once, few, many, or a class for clones that have expanded.

CDR3 protein: CASSQQGARTEAFF
CDR3 DNA: TGCGCCAGCAGCCAACAGGGGGCGCGCACTGAAGCTTTCTTT
J gene: TRBJ1-1
V gene: TRBV5-1
clone size: .
D gene: TRBD1

CDR3 protein: CASGQTQAVVGQPQHF
CDR3 DNA: TGTGCTAGTGGCCAGACACAGGCAGTCGTGGGACAGCCCCAGCATTTT
J gene: TRBJ1-5
V gene: TRBV12-5
clone size: .
D gene: .

CDR3 protein: CASSGTLDTGELFF
CDR3 DNA: TGTGCCAGTAGCGGGACTCTAGACACCGGGGAGCTGTTTTTT
J gene: TRBJ2-2
V gene: TRBV27
clone size: .
D gene: TRBD2

CDR3 protein: CAISRGQGYGYTF
CDR3 DNA: TGTGCCATCAGTCGGGGACAGGGGTACGGCTACACCTTC
J gene: TRBJ1-2
V gene: TRBV10-3
clone size: .
D gene: TRBD1

CDR3 protein: CASSQERLETVNTGELFF
CDR3 DNA: TGCGCCAGCAGCCAAGAAAGATTGGAAACAGTGAACACCGGGGAGCTGTTTTTT
J gene: TRBJ2-2
V gene: TRBV4-1
clone size: .
D gene: .

CDR3 protein: CASNKRTFGSPLHF
CDR3 DNA: TGTGCCAGCAACAAGAGGACATTCGGATCACCCCTCCACTTT
J gene: TRBJ1-6
V gene: TRBV7-2
clone size: few
D gene: .

CDR3 protein: CASSFSTTVNTEAFF
CDR3 DNA: TGCGCCAGCAGCTTTAGTACGACAGTTAACACTGAAGCTTTCTTT
J gene: TRBJ1-1
V gene: TRBV4-1
clone size: .
D gene: .

CDR3 protein: CASSFQGQALNYGYTF
CDR3 DNA: TGTGCCAGCAGTTTTCAGGGACAGGCCCTAAACTATGGCTACACCTTC
J gene: TRBJ1-2
V gene: TRBV28
clone size: .
D gene: TRBD1

CDR3 protein: CASSPDVGGGLADTQYF
CDR3 DNA: TGTGCCAGCAGCCCAGATGTGGGGGGAGGGCTGGCAGATACGCAGTATTTT
J gene: TRBJ2-3
V gene: TRBV4-2
clone size: .
D gene: TRBD2

CDR3 protein: CASRWTGVGYTF
CDR3 DNA: TGTGCCAGCAGATGGACAGGGGTTGGCTACACCTTC
J gene: TRBJ1-2
V gene: TRBV2
clone size: .
D gene: TRBD1

CDR3 protein: CASTSVVAGLYEQYF
CDR3 DNA: TGTGCCAGCACCTCGGTGGTAGCGGGACTCTACGAGCAGTACTTC
J gene: TRBJ2-7
V gene: TRBV27
clone size: .
D gene: TRBD2

CDR3 protein: CASSQGGYGYTF
CDR3 DNA: TGTGCCAGCAGCCAAGGGGGATATGGCTACACCTTC
J gene: TRBJ1-2
V gene: TRBV5-6
clone size: .
D gene: .

CDR3 protein: CASSGTLNTEAFF
CDR3 DNA: TGTGCCAGTAGCGGGACTTTGAACACTGAAGCTTTCTTT
J gene: TRBJ1-1
V gene: TRBV19
clone size: once
D gene: .

CDR3 protein: CASSELNTGELFF
CDR3 DNA: TGCGCCAGCAGTGAACTCAACACCGGGGAGCTGTTTTTT
J gene: TRBJ2-2
V gene: TRBV10-2
clone size: .
D gene: .

CDR3 protein: CASSEVGSGYTF
CDR3 DNA: TGTGCCAGCAGTGAAGTGGGCAGCGGCTACACCTTC
J gene: TRBJ1-2
V gene: TRBV6-1
clone size: .
D gene: .

CDR3 protein: CASSGSGGGTYEQYF
CDR3 DNA: TGTGCCAGCAGCGGAAGCGGGGGAGGAACCTACGAGCAGTACTTC
J gene: TRBJ2-7
V gene: TRBV11-2
clone size: once
D gene: TRBD2

CDR3 protein: CASSVGQTVSNQPQHF
CDR3 DNA: TGTGCCAGCAGCGTGGGACAGACGGTTAGCAATCAGCCCCAGCATTTT
J gene: TRBJ1-5
V gene: TRBV5-6
clone size: .
D gene: TRBD1

CDR3 protein: CATSRGGTVYGYTF
CDR3 DNA: TGTGCCACCAGCAGAGGGGGGACAGTCTATGGCTACACCTTC
J gene: TRBJ1-2
V gene: TRBV15
clone size: .
D gene: TRBD1

CDR3 protein: CASSLSGFDTQYF
CDR3 DNA: TGTGCCAGCAGCTTATCTGGCTTCGATACGCAGTATTTT
J gene: TRBJ2-3
V gene: TRBV11-3
clone size: once
D gene: .

CDR3 protein: CASQEGRDEQYF
CDR3 DNA: TGCGCCAGCCAGGAGGGGAGGGACGAGCAGTACTTC
J gene: TRBJ2-7
V gene: TRBV10-2
clone size: .
D gene: TRBD2